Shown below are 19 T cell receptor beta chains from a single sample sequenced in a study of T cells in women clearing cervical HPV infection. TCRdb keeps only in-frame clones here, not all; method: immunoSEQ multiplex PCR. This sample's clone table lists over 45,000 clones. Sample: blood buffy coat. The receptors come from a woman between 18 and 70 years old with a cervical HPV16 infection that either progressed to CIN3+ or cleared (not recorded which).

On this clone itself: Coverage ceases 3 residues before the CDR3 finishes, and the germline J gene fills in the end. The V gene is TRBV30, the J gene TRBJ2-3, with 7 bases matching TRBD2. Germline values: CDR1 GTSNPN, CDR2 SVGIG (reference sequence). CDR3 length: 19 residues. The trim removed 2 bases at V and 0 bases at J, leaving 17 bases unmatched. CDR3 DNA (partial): TGTGCCTGGAGTCCCTTAGGCCTTCGGGCGGGGGAAAGCACAGATACG. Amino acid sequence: CAWSPLGLRAGESTDT. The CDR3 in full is CAWSPLGLRAGESTDTQYF.

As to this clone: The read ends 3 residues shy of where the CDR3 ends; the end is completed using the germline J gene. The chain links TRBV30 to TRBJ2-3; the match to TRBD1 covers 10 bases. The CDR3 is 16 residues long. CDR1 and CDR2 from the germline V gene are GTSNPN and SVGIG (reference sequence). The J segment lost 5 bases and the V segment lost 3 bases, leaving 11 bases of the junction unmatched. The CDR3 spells CAWRATGGPAGDTQYF. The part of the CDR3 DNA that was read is TGTGCCTGGAGGGCGACAGGGGGCCCCGCAGGAGATACG.

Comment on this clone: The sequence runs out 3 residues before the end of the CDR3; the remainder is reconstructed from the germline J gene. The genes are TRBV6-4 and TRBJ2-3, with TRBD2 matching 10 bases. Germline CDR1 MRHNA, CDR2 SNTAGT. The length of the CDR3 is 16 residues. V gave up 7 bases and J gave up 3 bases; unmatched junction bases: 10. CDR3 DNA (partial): TGTGCCAGCAAGTCTAGCGGGGGTCCAAGTACAGATACG. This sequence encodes CASKSSGGPSTDT. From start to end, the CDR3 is CASKSSGGPSTDTQYF.

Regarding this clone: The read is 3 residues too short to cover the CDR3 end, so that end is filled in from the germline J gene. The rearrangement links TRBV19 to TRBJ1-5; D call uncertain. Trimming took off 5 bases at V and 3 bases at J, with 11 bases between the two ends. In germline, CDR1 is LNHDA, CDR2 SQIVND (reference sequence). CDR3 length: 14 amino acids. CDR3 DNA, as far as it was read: TGTGCCAGTAGTCCACTCTCGCCCAATCAGCCC. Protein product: CASSPLSPNQP. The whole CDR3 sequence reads CASSPLSPNQPQHF.

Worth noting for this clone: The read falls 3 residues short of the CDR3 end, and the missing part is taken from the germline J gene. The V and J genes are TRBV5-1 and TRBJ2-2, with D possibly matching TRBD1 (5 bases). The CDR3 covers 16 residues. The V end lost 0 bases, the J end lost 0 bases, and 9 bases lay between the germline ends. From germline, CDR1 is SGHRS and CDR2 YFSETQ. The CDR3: CASSLAGRANTGELFF. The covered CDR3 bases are TGCGCCAGCAGCTTGGCCGGCAGGGCGAACACCGGGGAG.

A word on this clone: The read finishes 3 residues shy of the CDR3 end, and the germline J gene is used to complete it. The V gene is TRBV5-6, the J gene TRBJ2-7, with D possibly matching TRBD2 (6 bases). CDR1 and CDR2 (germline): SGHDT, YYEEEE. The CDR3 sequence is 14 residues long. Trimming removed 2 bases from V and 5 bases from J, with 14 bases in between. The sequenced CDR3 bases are TGTGCCAGCAGCTTTGAGGGGAGGCTAAACGAG. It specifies CASSFEGRLNE. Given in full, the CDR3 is CASSFEGRLNEQYF.

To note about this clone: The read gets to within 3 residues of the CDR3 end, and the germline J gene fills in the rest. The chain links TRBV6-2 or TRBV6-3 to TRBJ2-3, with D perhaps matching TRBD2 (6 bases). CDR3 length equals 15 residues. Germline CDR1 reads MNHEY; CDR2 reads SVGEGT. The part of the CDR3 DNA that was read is TGTGCCAGCAGTTCGATATCGGAGGGGAGTCAGCCG. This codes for CASSSISEGSQP. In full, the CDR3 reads CASSSISEGSQPQYF.

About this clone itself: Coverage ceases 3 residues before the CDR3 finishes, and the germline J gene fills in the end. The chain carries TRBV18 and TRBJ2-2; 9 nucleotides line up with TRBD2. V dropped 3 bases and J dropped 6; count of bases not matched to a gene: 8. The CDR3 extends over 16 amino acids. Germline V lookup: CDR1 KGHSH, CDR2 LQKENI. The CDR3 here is CASSPRVAGDAGELFF. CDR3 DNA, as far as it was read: TGTGCCAGCTCACCGAGGGTAGCGGGGGATGCCGGGGAG.

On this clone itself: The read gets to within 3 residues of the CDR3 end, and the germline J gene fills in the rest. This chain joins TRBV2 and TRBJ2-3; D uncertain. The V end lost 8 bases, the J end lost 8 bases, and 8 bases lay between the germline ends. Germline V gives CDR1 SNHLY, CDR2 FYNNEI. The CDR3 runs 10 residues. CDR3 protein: CASGSTTQYF. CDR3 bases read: TGTGCCAGCGGCTCCACTACG.

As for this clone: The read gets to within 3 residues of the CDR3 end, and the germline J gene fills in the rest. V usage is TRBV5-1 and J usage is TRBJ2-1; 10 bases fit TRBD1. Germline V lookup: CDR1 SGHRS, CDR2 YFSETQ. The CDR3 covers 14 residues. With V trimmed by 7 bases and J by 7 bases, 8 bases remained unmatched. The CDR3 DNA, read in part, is TGCGCCAGCCAAGACAGGGGGCGCACGAATGAG. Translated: CASQDRGRTNE. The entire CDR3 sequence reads CASQDRGRTNEQFF.

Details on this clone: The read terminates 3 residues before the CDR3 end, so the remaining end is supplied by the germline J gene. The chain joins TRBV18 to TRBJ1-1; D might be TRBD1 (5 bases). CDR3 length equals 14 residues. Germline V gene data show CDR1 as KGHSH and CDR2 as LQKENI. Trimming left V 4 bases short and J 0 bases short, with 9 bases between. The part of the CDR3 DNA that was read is TGTGCCAGCTCACTCGACAGCCTGAACACTGAA. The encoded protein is CASSLDSLNTE. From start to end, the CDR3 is CASSLDSLNTEAFF.

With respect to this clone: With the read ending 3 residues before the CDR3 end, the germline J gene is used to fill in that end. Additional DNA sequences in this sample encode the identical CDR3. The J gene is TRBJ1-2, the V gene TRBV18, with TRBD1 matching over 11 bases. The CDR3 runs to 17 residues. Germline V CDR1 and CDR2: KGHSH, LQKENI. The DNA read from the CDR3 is TGTGCCAGCTCACCCAATTTGCCGGGACAGGGGGAAGACGGC. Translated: CASSPNLPGQGEDG. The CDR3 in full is CASSPNLPGQGEDGYTF.

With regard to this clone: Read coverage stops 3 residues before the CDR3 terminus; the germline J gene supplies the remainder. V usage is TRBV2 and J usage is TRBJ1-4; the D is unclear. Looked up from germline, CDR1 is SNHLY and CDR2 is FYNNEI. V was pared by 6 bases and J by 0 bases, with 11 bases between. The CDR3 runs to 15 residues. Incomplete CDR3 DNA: TGTGCCAGCAGCTCCACAGTTGCAACTAATGAAAAA. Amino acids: CASSSTVATNEK. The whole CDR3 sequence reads CASSSTVATNEKLFF.

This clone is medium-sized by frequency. CDR3: CASSTAGSHGYTF. The sequenced CDR3 bases are TGTGCCAGCAGCACCGCGGGGTCGCATGGC. The rearrangement uses TRBV5-6 and TRBJ1-2, with D uncertain. The read stops 3 residues short of the end of the CDR3; the missing end is completed from the germline J gene. Germline lookup yields CDR1 SGHDT and CDR2 YYEEEE. CDR3 length: 13 residues. V was pared by 4 bases and J by 6 bases, with 13 bases between.

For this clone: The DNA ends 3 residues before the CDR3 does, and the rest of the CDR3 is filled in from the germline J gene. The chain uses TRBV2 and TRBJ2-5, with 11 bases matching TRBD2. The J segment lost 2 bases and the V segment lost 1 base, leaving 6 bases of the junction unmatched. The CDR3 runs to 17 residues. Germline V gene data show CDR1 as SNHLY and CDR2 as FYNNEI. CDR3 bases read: TGTGCCAGCAGTGAAGAAGGGAGGACTAGCGGGCAAGAGACC. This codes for CASSEEGRTSGQET. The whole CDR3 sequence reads CASSEEGRTSGQETQYF. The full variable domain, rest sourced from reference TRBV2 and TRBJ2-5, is EPEVTQTPSHQVTQMGQEVILRCVPISNHLYFYWYRQILGQKVEFLVSFYNNEISEKSEIFDDQFSVERPDGSNFTLKIRSTKLEDSAMYFCASSEEGRTSGQETQYFGPGTRLLVL.

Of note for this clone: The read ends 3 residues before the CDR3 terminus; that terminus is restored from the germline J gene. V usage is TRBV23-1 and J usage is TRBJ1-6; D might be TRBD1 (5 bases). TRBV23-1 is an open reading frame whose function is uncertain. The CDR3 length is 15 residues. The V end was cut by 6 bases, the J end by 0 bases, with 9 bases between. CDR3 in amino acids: CASSRGSSYNSPLHF. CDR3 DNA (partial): TGCGCCAGCAGCCGGGGGAGCTCCTATAATTCACCC.

Partial CDR3 DNA: TGTGCCAGCAGCGGGGGGACTAGCGGATTGGAGACG. Amino acids: CASSGGTSGLET. The entire CDR3 protein is CASSGGTSGLETQYF. The chain joins TRBV5-5 to TRBJ2-3; TRBD2 matches 11 bases. The missing CDR3 end, 3 residues past where the read stops, is filled in from the germline J gene. Germline V CDR1 and CDR2: SGHKS, YYEKEE (reference sequence). This CDR3 comprises 15 residues.

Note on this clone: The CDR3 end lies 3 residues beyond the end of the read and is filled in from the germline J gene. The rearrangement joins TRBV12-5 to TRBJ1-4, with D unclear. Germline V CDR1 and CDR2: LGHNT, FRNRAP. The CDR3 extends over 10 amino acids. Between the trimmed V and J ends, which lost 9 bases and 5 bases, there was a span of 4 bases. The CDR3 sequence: CASSNEKLFF. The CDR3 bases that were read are TGTGCTAGCTCGAATGAAAAA.

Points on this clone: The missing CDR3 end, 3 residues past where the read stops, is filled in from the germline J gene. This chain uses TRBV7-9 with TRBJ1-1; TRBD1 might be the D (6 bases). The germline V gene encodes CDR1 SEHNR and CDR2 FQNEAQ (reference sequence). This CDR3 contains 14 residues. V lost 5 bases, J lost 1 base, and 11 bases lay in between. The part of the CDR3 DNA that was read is TGTGCCAGCAGCCTGACAGGCCAGAACACTGAA. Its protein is CASSLTGQNTE. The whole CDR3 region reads CASSLTGQNTEAFF.